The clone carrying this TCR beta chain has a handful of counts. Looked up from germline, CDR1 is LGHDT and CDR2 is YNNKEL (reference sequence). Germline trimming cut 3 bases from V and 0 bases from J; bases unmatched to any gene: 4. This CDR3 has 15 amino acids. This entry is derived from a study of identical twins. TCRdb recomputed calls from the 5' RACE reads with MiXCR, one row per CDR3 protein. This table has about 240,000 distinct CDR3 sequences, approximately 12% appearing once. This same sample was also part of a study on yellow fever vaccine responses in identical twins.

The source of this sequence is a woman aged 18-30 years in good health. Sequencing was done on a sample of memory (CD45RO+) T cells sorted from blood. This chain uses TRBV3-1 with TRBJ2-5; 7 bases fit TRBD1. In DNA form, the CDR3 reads TGTGCCAGCAGCCAGGGACAGACGAACCAAGAGACCCAGTACTTC. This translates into CASSQGQTNQETQYF.